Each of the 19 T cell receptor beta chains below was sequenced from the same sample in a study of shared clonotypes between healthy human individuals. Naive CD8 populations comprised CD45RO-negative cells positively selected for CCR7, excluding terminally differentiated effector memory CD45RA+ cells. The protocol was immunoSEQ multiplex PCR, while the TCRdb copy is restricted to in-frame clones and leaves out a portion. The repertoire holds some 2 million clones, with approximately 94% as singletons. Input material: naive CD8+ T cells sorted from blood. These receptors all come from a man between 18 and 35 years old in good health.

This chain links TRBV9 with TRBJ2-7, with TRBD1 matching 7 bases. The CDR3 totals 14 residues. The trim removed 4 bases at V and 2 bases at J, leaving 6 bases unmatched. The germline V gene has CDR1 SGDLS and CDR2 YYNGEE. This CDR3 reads CASSPSTGAYEQYF. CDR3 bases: TGTGCCAGCAGCCCATCTACAGGGGCCTACGAGCAGTACTTC.

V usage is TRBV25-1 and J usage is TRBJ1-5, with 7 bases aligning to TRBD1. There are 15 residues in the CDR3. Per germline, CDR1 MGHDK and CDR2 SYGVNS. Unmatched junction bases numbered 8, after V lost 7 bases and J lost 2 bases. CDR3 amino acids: CASTSTGEGNQPQHF. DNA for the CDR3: TGTGCCAGCACCTCCACAGGGGAGGGCAATCAGCCCCAGCATTTT. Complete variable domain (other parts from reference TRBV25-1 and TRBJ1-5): EADIYQTPRYLVIGTGKKITLECSQTMGHDKMYWYQQDPGMELHLIHYSYGVNSTEKGDLSSESTVSRIRTEHFPLTLESARPSHTSQYLCASTSTGEGNQPQHFGDGTRLSIL.

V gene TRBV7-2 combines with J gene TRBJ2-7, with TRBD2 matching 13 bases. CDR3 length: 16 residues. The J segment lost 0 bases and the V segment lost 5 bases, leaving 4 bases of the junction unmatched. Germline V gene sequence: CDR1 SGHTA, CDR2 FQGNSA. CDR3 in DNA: TGTGCCAGCAGCGCAGGACTAGCGGGAGCCTCCTACGAGCAGTACTTC. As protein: CASSAGLAGASYEQYF.

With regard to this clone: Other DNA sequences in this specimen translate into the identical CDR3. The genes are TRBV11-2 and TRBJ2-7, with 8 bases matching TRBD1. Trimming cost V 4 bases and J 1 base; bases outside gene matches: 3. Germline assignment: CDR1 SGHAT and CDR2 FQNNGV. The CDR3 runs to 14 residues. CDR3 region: CASSWGTGSYEQYF. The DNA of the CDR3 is TGTGCCAGCAGCTGGGGGACAGGTTCCTACGAGCAGTACTTC.

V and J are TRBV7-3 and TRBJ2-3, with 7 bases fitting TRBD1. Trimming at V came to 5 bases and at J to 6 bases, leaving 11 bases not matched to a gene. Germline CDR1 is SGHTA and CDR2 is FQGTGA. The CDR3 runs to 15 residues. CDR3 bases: TGTGCCAGCAGCGTTGGTCAGGGGGTAAAGGATACGCAGTATTTT. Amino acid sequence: CASSVGQGVKDTQYF.

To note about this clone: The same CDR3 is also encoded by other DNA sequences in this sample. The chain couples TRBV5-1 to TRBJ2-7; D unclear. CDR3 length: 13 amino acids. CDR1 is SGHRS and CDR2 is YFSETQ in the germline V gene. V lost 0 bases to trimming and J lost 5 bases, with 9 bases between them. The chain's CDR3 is CASSLDPGDEQYF. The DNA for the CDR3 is TGCGCCAGCAGCTTGGATCCCGGAGACGAGCAGTACTTC.

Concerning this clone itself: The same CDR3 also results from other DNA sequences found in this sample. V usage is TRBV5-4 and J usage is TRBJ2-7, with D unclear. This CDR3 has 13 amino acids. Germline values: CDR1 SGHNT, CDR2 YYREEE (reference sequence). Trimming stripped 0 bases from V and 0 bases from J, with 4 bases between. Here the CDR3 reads CASSLGVSYEQYF. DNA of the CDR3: TGTGCCAGCAGCTTGGGGGTCTCCTACGAGCAGTACTTC.

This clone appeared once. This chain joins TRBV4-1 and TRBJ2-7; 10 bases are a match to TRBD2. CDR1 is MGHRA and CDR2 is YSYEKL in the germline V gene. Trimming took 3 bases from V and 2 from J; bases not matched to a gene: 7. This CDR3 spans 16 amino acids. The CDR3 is CASSHLTSGEAYEQYF. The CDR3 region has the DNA TGCGCCAGCAGCCACCTCACTAGCGGGGAAGCCTACGAGCAGTACTTC.

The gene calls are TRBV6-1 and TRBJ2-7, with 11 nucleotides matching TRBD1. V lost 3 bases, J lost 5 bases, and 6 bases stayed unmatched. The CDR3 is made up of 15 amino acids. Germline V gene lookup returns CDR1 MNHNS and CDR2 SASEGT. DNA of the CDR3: TGTGCCAGCAGTGATCACAGGGACAGGGGGGACGAGCAGTACTTC. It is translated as CASSDHRDRGDEQYF.

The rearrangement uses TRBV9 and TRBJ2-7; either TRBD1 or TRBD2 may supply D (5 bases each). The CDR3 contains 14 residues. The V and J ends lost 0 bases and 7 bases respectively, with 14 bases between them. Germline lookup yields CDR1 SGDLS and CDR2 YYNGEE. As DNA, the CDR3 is TGTGCCAGCAGCGTAGAGGCGGGCCAGGGAGAGCAGTACTTC. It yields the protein CASSVEAGQGEQYF.

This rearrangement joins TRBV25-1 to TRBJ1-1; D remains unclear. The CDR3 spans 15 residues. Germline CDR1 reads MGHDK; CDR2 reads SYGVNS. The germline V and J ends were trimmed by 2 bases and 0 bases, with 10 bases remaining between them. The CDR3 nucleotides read TGTGCCAGCAGTGAAAGTCTGGGTCTGAACACTGAAGCTTTCTTT. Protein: CASSESLGLNTEAFF.

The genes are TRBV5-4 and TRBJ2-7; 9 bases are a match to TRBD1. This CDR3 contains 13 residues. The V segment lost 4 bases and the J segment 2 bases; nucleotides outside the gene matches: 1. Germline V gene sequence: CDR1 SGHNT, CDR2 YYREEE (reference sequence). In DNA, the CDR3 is TGTGCCAGCAGCGGGGACAGGGCCTACGAGCAGTACTTC. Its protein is CASSGDRAYEQYF.

The CDR3 DNA follows: TGTGCCAGCAGTGTCCGCGGGGGCCCCGTATACAATGAGCAGTTCTTC. It is translated as CASSVRGGPVYNEQFF. The rearrangement joins TRBV2 to TRBJ2-1; tentative D call: TRBD2 (7 bases). This CDR3 spans 16 amino acids. The germline V gene has CDR1 SNHLY and CDR2 FYNNEI. The germline V and J ends were trimmed by 4 bases and 4 bases, with 17 bases remaining between them.

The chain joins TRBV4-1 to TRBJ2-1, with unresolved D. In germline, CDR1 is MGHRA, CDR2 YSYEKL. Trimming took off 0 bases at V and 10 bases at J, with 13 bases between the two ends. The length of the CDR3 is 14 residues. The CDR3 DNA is TGCGCCAGCAGCCAAGATCCAGTGATCAACGAGCAGTTCTTC. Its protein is CASSQDPVINEQFF.

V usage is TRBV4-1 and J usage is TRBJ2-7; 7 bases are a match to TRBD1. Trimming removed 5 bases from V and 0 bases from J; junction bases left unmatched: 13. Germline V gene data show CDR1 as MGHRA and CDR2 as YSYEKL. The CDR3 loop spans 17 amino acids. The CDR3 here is CASSAANRGFPSYEQYF. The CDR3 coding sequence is TGCGCCAGCAGCGCCGCTAACAGGGGCTTCCCCTCCTACGAGCAGTACTTC.

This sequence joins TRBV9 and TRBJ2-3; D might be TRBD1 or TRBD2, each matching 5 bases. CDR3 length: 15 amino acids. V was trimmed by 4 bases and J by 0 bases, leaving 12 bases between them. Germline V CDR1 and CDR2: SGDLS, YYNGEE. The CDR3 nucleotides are TGTGCCAGCAGCTCCCCCGGGACGAGCACAGATACGCAGTATTTT. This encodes CASSSPGTSTDTQYF.

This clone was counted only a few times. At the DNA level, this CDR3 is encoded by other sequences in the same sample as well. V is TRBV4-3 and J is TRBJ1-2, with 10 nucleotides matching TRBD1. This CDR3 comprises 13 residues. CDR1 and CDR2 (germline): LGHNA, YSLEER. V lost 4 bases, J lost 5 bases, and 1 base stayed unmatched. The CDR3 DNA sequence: TGCGCCAGCAGCCCGGGACAGGGGTATGGCTACACCTTC. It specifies CASSPGQGYGYTF.

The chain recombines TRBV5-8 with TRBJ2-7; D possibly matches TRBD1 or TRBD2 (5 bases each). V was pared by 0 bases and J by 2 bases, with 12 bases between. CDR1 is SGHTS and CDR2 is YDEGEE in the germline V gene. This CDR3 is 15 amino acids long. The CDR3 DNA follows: TGTGCCAGCAGCTTGGTCGGGGCTAGTCCCTACGAGCAGTACTTC. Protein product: CASSLVGASPYEQYF.

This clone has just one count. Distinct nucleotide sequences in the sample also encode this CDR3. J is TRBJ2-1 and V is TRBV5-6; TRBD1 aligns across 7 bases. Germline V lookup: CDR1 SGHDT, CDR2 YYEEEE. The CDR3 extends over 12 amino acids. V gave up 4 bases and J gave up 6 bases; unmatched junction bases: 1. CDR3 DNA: TGTGCCAGCAGCCCAGGGGGCAATGAGCAGTTCTTC. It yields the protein CASSPGGNEQFF.